Presented here are 15 T cell receptor beta chains from one specimen sequenced in a study of T cells after yellow fever vaccination. TCRdb re-derived calls from the 5' RACE reads in MiXCR, one entry per CDR3 protein. The sample holds 300,000 to 400,000 distinct CDR3 sequences; 7% to 10% are singletons and the top ten take around 17%. The material was PBMCs, obtained 35 to 50 days after the first yellow fever vaccination. The source of these receptors is a man between 18 and 35 years old who received the YFV17D yellow fever vaccine.

This clonotype was counted many times. The chain couples TRBV20-1 to TRBJ2-2; 10 bases agree with TRBD1. V shed 5 bases, J shed 4 bases, and the junction held 1 base outside the gene matches. CDR1 is DFQATT and CDR2 is SNEGSKA in the germline V gene (reference sequence). The length of the CDR3 is 13 residues. CDR3 amino acids: CSAWDRGTGELFF. The CDR3 nucleotides read TGCAGTGCTTGGGACAGGGGCACCGGGGAGCTGTTTTTT.

CDR3 in amino acids: CASSLRGSVGLAVTYNEQFF. CDR3 nucleotide sequence: TGTGCCAGCAGCTTAAGGGGTAGTGTTGGGCTCGCTGTTACCTACAATGAGCAGTTCTTC. The chain is built from TRBV7-3 and TRBJ2-1; D ambiguous. Germline CDR1 is SGHTA and CDR2 is FQGTGA. CDR3 size: 20 residues. With 1 base removed from V and 2 bases from J, the gap between germline ends came to 24 bases.

This clonotype was seen ten or more times. This chain joins TRBV6-5 and TRBJ1-5; possibly TRBD1 for D (5 bases). The CDR3 loop spans 13 amino acids. Germline CDR1 is MNHEY and CDR2 is SVGAGI. The germline V and J ends were trimmed by 6 bases and 4 bases, with 10 bases remaining between them. The CDR3 nucleotides are TGTGCCAGCAGCTCCGGGGGGAATCAGCCCCAGCATTTT. This sequence encodes CASSSGGNQPQHF.

This clonotype came up a few times. The chain couples TRBV12-3 or TRBV12-4 to TRBJ2-3; possible D gene TRBD2, 5 bases. V was cut by 6 bases and J by 6 bases, with 13 bases left in between. The CDR3 totals 13 residues. CDR3 residues: CASRLGVIDTQYF. DNA of the CDR3: TGTGCCAGCAGACTCGGGGTTATTGATACGCAGTATTTT.

In its sample, this clonotype was seen a few times. The chain is built from TRBV7-9 and TRBJ2-5; D is possibly TRBD1 (6 bases). In germline, CDR1 is SEHNR, CDR2 FQNEAQ (reference sequence). V was cut by 9 bases and J by 0 bases, with 11 bases left in between. The CDR3 is 13 amino acids. Written as DNA, the CDR3 is TGTGCCAGTCATACAGGGAACCAAGAGACCCAGTACTTC. Residues: CASHTGNQETQYF.

This rearrangement joins TRBV19 to TRBJ1-1; 7 positions agree with TRBD1. From germline, CDR1 is LNHDA and CDR2 SQIVND (reference sequence). The V gene end was trimmed by 3 bases and the J gene end by 0 bases; junction bases not matched to a gene: 4. The CDR3 covers 15 residues. This chain's CDR3 is CASSIGTAMNTEAFF. DNA for the CDR3: TGTGCCAGTAGTATCGGGACAGCGATGAACACTGAAGCTTTCTTT.

The V and J genes are TRBV7-9 and TRBJ2-2; the D gene is possibly TRBD1 (6 bases). The CDR3 is 16 amino acids. Looked up from germline, CDR1 is SEHNR and CDR2 is FQNEAQ (reference sequence). V was trimmed by 5 bases and J by 4 bases, leaving 17 bases between them. The CDR3 here is CASSPVGGYGTGELFF. CDR3 nucleotides: TGTGCCAGCAGCCCCGTAGGGGGTTATGGCACCGGGGAGCTGTTTTTT.

The rearrangement links TRBV29-1 to TRBJ2-2, with D tentatively TRBD1 (6 bases). Germline lookup yields CDR1 SQVTM and CDR2 ANQGSEA. The CDR3 totals 13 residues. Deletions cut 7 bases from V and 2 bases from J, with 11 bases between. CDR3 nucleotides: TGCAGCGGAGGACAGCCTAACACCGGGGAGCTGTTTTTT. Its translation is CSGGQPNTGELFF.

The V gene is TRBV5-6, the J gene TRBJ2-6; D uncertain. V lost 3 bases and J lost 0, with 10 bases in between. This CDR3 comprises 16 residues. CDR1 SGHDT and CDR2 YYEEEE come from the germline V gene. The DNA of the CDR3 is TGTGCCAGCAGCTCCATGACCGACTCTGGGGCCAACGTCCTGACTTTC. It translates to CASSSMTDSGANVLTF.

The chain combines TRBV11-2 with TRBJ1-2; D gene unclear. Germline values: CDR1 SGHAT, CDR2 FQNNGV. Trimming removed 1 base from V and 0 bases from J, with 15 bases in between. The CDR3 sequence is 17 residues long. In DNA, the CDR3 is TGTGCCAGCAGCTTAGTCTTTCGGGCCGGATCTAACTATGGCTACACCTTC. Translated: CASSLVFRAGSNYGYTF.

This clonotype has more than one count but fewer than ten. V usage is TRBV6-1 and J usage is TRBJ2-5; 7 bases match TRBD2. Per germline, CDR1 MNHNS and CDR2 SASEGT. This CDR3 has 15 amino acids. Germline trimming cut 5 bases from V and 3 bases from J; bases unmatched to any gene: 9. The CDR3 coding sequence is TGTGCCAGCAGTCGGAACATGGGGGGGAAAGAGACCCAGTACTTC. Its translation is CASSRNMGGKETQYF.

This clonotype came up a few times. This CDR3 reads CASSTEGAGETQYF. In DNA form, the CDR3 reads TGTGCCAGCAGCACGGAGGGGGCTGGGGAGACCCAGTACTTC. This chain connects TRBV5-4 to TRBJ2-5; perhaps TRBD1 as D (7 bases). The CDR3 totals 14 residues. The V end was cut by 4 bases, the J end by 5 bases, with 15 bases between. Germline CDR1 SGHNT, CDR2 YYREEE (reference sequence). The full variable domain, completed using reference TRBV5-4 and TRBJ2-5, is ETGVTQSPTHLIKTRGQQVTLRCSSQSGHNTVSWYQQALGQGPQFIFQYYREEENGRGNFPPRFSGLQFPNYSSELNVNALELDDSALYLCASSTEGAGETQYFGPGTRLLVL.

CDR3 region: CASSSGLAGAYEQYV. For the CDR3, the DNA is TGTGCCAGCAGCTCGGGACTAGCGGGGGCGTACGAGCAGTACGTC. The rearrangement links TRBV7-2 to TRBJ2-7; TRBD2 aligns across 14 bases. The V and J ends lost 4 bases and 4 bases, in that order; junction bases with no gene match: 3. The length of the CDR3 is 15 residues. In germline, CDR1 is SGHTA, CDR2 FQGNSA.

This clonotype has a count of ten or more. This chain connects TRBV2 to TRBJ2-7; no clear D. The CDR3 has 14 residues. From germline, CDR1 is SNHLY and CDR2 FYNNEI. V was trimmed by 8 bases and J by 4 bases, leaving 18 bases between them. CDR3 in amino acids: CASRQAIVLYEQYV. CDR3 DNA sequence: TGTGCCAGCCGCCAGGCCATCGTTCTTTACGAGCAGTACGTC.

This clonotype occurred a few times. The chain joins TRBV27 to TRBJ2-1; TRBD1 might be the D (5 bases). The CDR3 length is 14 residues. V lost 6 bases and J 0 bases, leaving 9 bases between the germline ends. Germline CDR1 reads MNHEY; CDR2 reads SMNVEV (reference sequence). CDR3 sequence: CASRRGSSYNEQFF. The CDR3 bases are TGTGCCAGCAGAAGGGGAAGCTCCTACAATGAGCAGTTCTTC.